The present TCR beta chain was sequenced within a study of CD8 T cells in ankylosing spondylitis. Study-wide points: Reportedly, significant enrichment of disease-linked clones occurred in matched ankylosing spondylitis synovial fluid. Both synovial fluid and blood in reactive arthritis had previously been reported to carry some motif variants. Several highly homologous variants made up a TCR beta motif, and this motif appeared characteristic of ankylosing spondylitis blood.

This clonotype occurred many times. Its antigen is not identified. The CDR3 spans 15 residues. V was trimmed by 2 bases and J by 9 bases, leaving 17 bases between them. CDR1 PRHDT and CDR2 FYEKMQ come from the germline V gene (reference sequence). Making the TCR beta libraries involved quantitative 5'-RACE with molecular barcodes. TCRdb re-derived calls from the 5' RACE reads in MiXCR, one entry per CDR3 protein. This table holds tens of thousands of distinct CDR3 sequences, about 9% found once. Sequenced material: blood, either unsorted or a sorted T cell fraction (not recorded which). The sequence was obtained from a male donor with ankylosing spondylitis. The rearrangement uses TRBV13 and TRBJ2-1; perhaps D is TRBD1 or TRBD2 (6 bases each). CDR3 bases: TGTGCCAGCAGCTTACGGTTAAGGGGGGTTGGTGAGCAGTTCTTC. It encodes CASSLRLRGVGEQFF. The full variable domain, with the rest looked up from reference TRBV13 and TRBJ2-1, is AAGVIQSPRHLIKEKRETATLKCYPIPRHDTVYWYQQGPGQDPQFLISFYEKMQSDKGSIPDRFSAQQFSDYHSELNMSSLELGDSALYFCASSLRLRGVGEQFFGPGTRLTVL.